Below, 6 T cell receptor beta chains from the same sample are listed, as sequenced in a study of shared clonotypes between healthy human individuals. Here immunoSEQ multiplex PCR was the method, and the copy in TCRdb shows in-frame clones only, minus some. The table records 100,000 or so clones, around 71% of them present only once. The specimen sequenced was memory CD8+ T cells sorted from blood. Sample subset: CD45RO+ cells pooled with CCR7-negative TemRA cells. These receptors all come from a woman aged 30 to 39 in good health.

This chain links TRBV11-3 with TRBJ2-1, with D perhaps matching TRBD2 (6 bases). Trimming left V 8 bases short and J 2 bases short, with 13 bases between. The CDR3 contains 14 residues. The germline CDR1 and CDR2 sequences are SGHNT and YENEEA. The CDR3 DNA reads as TGTGCCAGCGCTAGGGCTAGCGCCTACAATGAGCAGTTCTTC. It translates to CASARASAYNEQFF.

The V call is TRBV20-1, the J call TRBJ2-7, with no clear D. Germline V lookup: CDR1 DFQATT, CDR2 SNEGSKA (reference sequence). Trimming removed 3 bases from V and 7 bases from J, with 7 bases in between. The CDR3 sequence is 10 residues long. The CDR3, as DNA: TGCAGTGCTAGTTTGAGAGAGCAGTACTTC. It codes for CSASLREQYF.

This rearrangement joins TRBV2 to TRBJ1-1; TRBD1 matches 10 bases. Germline values: CDR1 SNHLY, CDR2 FYNNEI. The CDR3 is 12 amino acids. J lost 9 bases, V lost 4 bases, and 2 bases had no gene match. The CDR3 here is CASSGQGAQAFF. DNA of the CDR3: TGTGCCAGCAGTGGACAGGGGGCACAAGCTTTCTTT.

This clone was detected only a few times. The CDR3 DNA reads as TGTGCCAGCAGCTGGGACAGGGGCTCCTACAATGAGCAGTTCTTC. Encoded protein: CASSWDRGSYNEQFF. The V and J genes are TRBV7-9 and TRBJ2-1; 10 bases agree with TRBD1. CDR3 length equals 15 residues. V shed 4 bases and J 0 bases; nucleotides not matched to a gene: 0. Germline V gene data show CDR1 as SEHNR and CDR2 as FQNEAQ (reference sequence).

This sequence joins TRBV27 and TRBJ2-7; the match to TRBD1 covers 12 bases. The J segment lost 7 bases and the V segment lost 8 bases, leaving 9 bases of the junction unmatched. Per germline, CDR1 MNHEY and CDR2 SMNVEV (reference sequence). The CDR3 has 14 amino acids. The CDR3 is CASWDRGPSWEQYF. In nucleotides, the CDR3 is TGTGCCAGCTGGGACAGGGGGCCTAGTTGGGAGCAGTACTTC.

The chain carries TRBV7-9 and TRBJ2-7; D may be TRBD2 (5 bases). V was cut by 1 base and J by 9 bases, with 10 bases left in between. This CDR3 spans 12 amino acids. Germline assignment: CDR1 SEHNR and CDR2 FQNEAQ (reference sequence). CDR3 nucleotide sequence: TGTGCCAGCAGCTTAGGATCTGGAGGGCAGTACTTC. The encoded protein is CASSLGSGGQYF.